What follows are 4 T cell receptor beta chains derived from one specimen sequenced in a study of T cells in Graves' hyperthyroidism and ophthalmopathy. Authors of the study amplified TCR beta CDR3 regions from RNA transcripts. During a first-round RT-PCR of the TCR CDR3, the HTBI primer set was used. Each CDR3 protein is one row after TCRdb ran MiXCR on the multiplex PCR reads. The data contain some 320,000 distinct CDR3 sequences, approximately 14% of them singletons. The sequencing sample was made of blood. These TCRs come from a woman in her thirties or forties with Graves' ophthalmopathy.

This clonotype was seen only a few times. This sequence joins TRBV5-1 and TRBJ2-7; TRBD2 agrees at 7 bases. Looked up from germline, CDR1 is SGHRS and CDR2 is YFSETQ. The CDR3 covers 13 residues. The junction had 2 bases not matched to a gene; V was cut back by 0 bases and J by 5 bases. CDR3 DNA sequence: TGCGCCAGCAGCTTGGGGACTAGTAACGAGCAGTACTTC. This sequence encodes CASSLGTSNEQYF. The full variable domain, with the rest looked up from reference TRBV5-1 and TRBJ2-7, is KAGVTQTPRYLIKTRGQQVTLSCSPISGHRSVSWYQQTPGQGLQFLFEYFSETQRNKGNFPGRFSGRQFSNSRSEMNVSTLELGDSALYLCASSLGTSNEQYFGPGTRLTVT.

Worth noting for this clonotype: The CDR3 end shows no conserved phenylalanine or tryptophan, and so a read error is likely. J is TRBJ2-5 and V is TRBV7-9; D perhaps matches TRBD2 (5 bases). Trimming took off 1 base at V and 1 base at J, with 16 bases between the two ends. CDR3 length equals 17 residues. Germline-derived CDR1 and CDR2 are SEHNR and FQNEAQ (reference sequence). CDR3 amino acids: CASSLGLARIFQETQYS. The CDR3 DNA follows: TGTGCCAGCAGCTTAGGGCTAGCAAGGATCTTCCAAGAGACCCAGTACTCC.

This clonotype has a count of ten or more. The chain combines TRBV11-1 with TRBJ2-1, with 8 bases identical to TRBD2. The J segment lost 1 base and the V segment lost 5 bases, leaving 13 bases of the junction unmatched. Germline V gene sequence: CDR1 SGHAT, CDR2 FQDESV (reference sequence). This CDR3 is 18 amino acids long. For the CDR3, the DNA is TGTGCCAGCAGCCTTCCCCCGGGAAGCGGGGGATCCTACAATGAGCAGTTCTTC. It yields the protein CASSLPPGSGGSYNEQFF.

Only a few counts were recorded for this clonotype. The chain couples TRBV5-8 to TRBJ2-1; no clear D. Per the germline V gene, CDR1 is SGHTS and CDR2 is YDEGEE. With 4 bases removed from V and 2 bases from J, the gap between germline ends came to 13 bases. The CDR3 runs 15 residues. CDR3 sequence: CASSRPRSTYNEQFF. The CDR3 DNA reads TGTGCCAGCAGCAGGCCGAGATCAACCTACAATGAGCAGTTCTTC. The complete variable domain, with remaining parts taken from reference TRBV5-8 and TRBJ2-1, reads EAGVTQSPTHLIKTRGQQATLRCSPISGHTSVYWYQQALGLGLQFLLWYDEGEERNRGNFPPRFSGRQFPNYSSELNVNALELEDSALYLCASSRPRSTYNEQFFGPGTRLTVL.